Below are 23 T cell receptor beta chains sequenced from a single sample in a study of blood T cell repertoires in COVID-19. The data were produced by immunoSEQ multiplex PCR, yet TCRdb's version contains in-frame clones alone and is incomplete. The sample carries about 200,000 clones, about nine tenths recorded once. Sample: peripheral blood. The receptors were sampled from a middle-aged man with acute or convalescent COVID-19.

The chain links TRBV5-1 to TRBJ1-5; TRBD1 agrees at 9 bases. Germline V gene sequence: CDR1 SGHRS, CDR2 YFSETQ. This CDR3 has 15 amino acids. V shed 0 bases and J 3 bases; nucleotides not matched to a gene: 1. CDR3 protein: CASSLDRGPNQPQHF. CDR3 nucleotide sequence: TGCGCCAGCAGCTTGGACAGGGGGCCCAATCAGCCCCAGCATTTT.

The chain joins TRBV5-1 to TRBJ1-3; 7 nucleotides align to TRBD1. The CDR3 loop spans 15 amino acids. V trimming: 0 bases; J trimming: 4 bases; junction bases outside the gene matches: 4. Germline-derived CDR1 and CDR2 are SGHRS and YFSETQ. The chain's CDR3 is CASSLGQGVGNTIYF. For the CDR3, the DNA is TGCGCCAGCAGCTTGGGACAGGGAGTCGGAAACACCATATATTTT.

This chain links TRBV7-9 with TRBJ2-2; tentative D call: TRBD1 (7 bases). V gave up 4 bases and J gave up 4 bases, with 10 bases separating them. The CDR3 length is 14 residues. In germline, CDR1 is SEHNR, CDR2 FQNEAQ (reference sequence). The CDR3 sequence: CASSSQGGTGELFF. The CDR3 DNA follows: TGTGCCAGCAGCTCCCAGGGGGGCACCGGGGAGCTGTTTTTT.

J is TRBJ2-3 and V is TRBV28, with D perhaps matching TRBD1 (7 bases). CDR1 and CDR2 (germline): MDHEN, SYDVKM. The CDR3 contains 14 residues. V was pared by 8 bases and J by 1 base, with 13 bases between. Here the CDR3 reads CASGGGGGTDTQYF. The CDR3 bases are TGTGCCAGCGGAGGGGGCGGGGGCACAGATACGCAGTATTTT.

J is TRBJ2-3 and V is TRBV27; 11 bases are shared with TRBD1. CDR1 and CDR2 from the germline V gene are MNHEY and SMNVEV (reference sequence). The junction had 12 bases not matched to a gene; V was cut back by 5 bases and J by 8 bases. CDR3 length equals 16 residues. The CDR3 spells CASSHGQGAAFFTQYF. The CDR3 bases are TGTGCCAGCAGTCACGGACAGGGGGCTGCCTTTTTTACGCAGTATTTT.

The chain employs TRBV5-4 and TRBJ2-1, with 10 positions matching TRBD2. V gave up 4 bases and J gave up 7 bases; unmatched junction bases: 8. Germline V lookup: CDR1 SGHNT, CDR2 YYREEE (reference sequence). The CDR3 runs to 15 residues. DNA for the CDR3: TGTGCCAGCAGCGAACAGCGGGGGGGCTATAATGAGCAGTTCTTC. Its translation: CASSEQRGGYNEQFF. Complete variable domain (other parts from reference TRBV5-4 and TRBJ2-1): ETGVTQSPTHLIKTRGQQVTLRCSSQSGHNTVSWYQQALGQGPQFIFQYYREEENGRGNFPPRFSGLQFPNYSSELNVNALELDDSALYLCASSEQRGGYNEQFFGPGTRLTVL.

V gene TRBV4-2 combines with J gene TRBJ2-7; the match to TRBD1 covers 7 bases. CDR3 size: 16 residues. V shed 3 bases and J 4 bases; nucleotides not matched to a gene: 12. Germline V gene lookup returns CDR1 LGHNA and CDR2 YNFKEQ. The CDR3 DNA follows: TGTGCCAGCAGCCATGACGAATTGGGCAGGGGGTACGAGCAGTACTTC. Its translation is CASSHDELGRGYEQYF.

J is TRBJ1-1 and V is TRBV3-1 (or the pseudogene TRBV3-2); D gene uncertain. The V gene's germline CDR1 is LGHDT and CDR2 YNNKEL (reference sequence). The V gene lost 5 bases and the J gene lost 4 bases, with 5 bases spanning the gap. The CDR3 sequence is 11 residues long. The CDR3 reads CASSIRTEAFF. As DNA, the CDR3 is TGTGCCAGCAGCATCCGCACTGAAGCTTTCTTT.

V gene TRBV7-9 combines with J gene TRBJ2-2, with a weak D call TRBD1 (6 bases). CDR3 length: 16 residues. Trimming stripped 6 bases from V and 1 base from J, with 15 bases between. The germline V gene has CDR1 SEHNR and CDR2 FQNEAQ (reference sequence). In nucleotides, the CDR3 is TGTGCCAGCAGGCCTAAGGACAGACAGAACACCGGGGAGCTGTTTTTT. Protein sequence: CASRPKDRQNTGELFF.

DNA of the CDR3: TGCGCCAGCAGCTCGGGACAGGTCTACAATGAGCAGTTCTTC. It is translated as CASSSGQVYNEQFF. The chain couples TRBV4-1 to TRBJ2-1, with 8 bases that match TRBD1. Trimming removed 5 bases from V and 3 bases from J; junction bases left unmatched: 3. The germline CDR1 and CDR2 sequences are MGHRA and YSYEKL. The CDR3 runs to 14 residues.

This chain uses TRBV16 with TRBJ1-3; TRBD1 aligns across 9 bases. This CDR3 has 16 residues. V trimming: 2 bases; J trimming: 4 bases; junction bases outside the gene matches: 6. Germline CDR1 KGHSY, CDR2 FQNENV. The CDR3 is CASSQTGTGQGNTIYF. CDR3 DNA: TGTGCCAGCAGCCAAACCGGGACAGGGCAGGGAAACACCATATATTTT. Based on the CDR3 plus reference TRBV16 and TRBJ1-3, the full variable domain is GEEVAQTPKHLVRGEGQKAKLYCAPIKGHSYVFWYQQVLKNEFKFLISFQNENVFDETGMPKERFSAKCLPNSPCSLEIQATKLEDSAVYFCASSQTGTGQGNTIYFGEGSWLTVV.

The chain combines TRBV10-3 with TRBJ2-7, with D possibly matching TRBD2 (6 bases). Germline V CDR1 and CDR2: ENHRY, SYGVKD. The CDR3 length is 16 residues. Trimming took 2 bases from V and 1 from J, leaving 15 bases between them. DNA of the CDR3: TGTGCCATCAGTGAGGATGGGGTGGGGGGATCCTACGAGCAGTACTTC. Protein: CAISEDGVGGSYEQYF.

This chain connects TRBV7-9 to TRBJ2-1, with D perhaps matching TRBD2 (5 bases). Germline lookup yields CDR1 SEHNR and CDR2 FQNEAQ (reference sequence). V was cut by 1 base and J by 8 bases, with 6 bases left in between. The CDR3 has 12 residues. CDR3 DNA: TGTGCCAGCAGCTTAGGGACTTATGAGCAGTTCTTC. It translates to CASSLGTYEQFF.

V and J are TRBV27 and TRBJ1-2, with D perhaps matching TRBD1 (5 bases). Germline V gene lookup returns CDR1 MNHEY and CDR2 SMNVEV (reference sequence). V lost 8 bases and J 4 bases, leaving 17 bases between the germline ends. This CDR3 region has 14 residues. CDR3 coding DNA: TGTGCCAGCCGTACGTCTGGGGGGGGCTATGGCTACACCTTC. It translates to CASRTSGGGYGYTF.

The CDR3 coding sequence is TGCGCCAGCAGCCAAGATCTAATAGCGGGGAGCTACTACAATGAGCAGTTCTTC. Its translation is CASSQDLIAGSYYNEQFF. The V call is TRBV4-3, the J call TRBJ2-1, with 8 bases aligning to TRBD2. Trimming at V came to 0 bases and at J to 3 bases, leaving 10 bases not matched to a gene. The germline gives CDR1 LGHNA, CDR2 YSLEER. There are 18 residues in the CDR3.

This clone was picked up a small number of times. The rearrangement uses TRBV5-5 and TRBJ2-7; possible D gene TRBD2, 6 bases. Deletions cut 3 bases from V and 6 bases from J, with 13 bases between. The CDR3 spans 13 residues. CDR1 is SGHKS and CDR2 is YYEKEE in the germline V gene (reference sequence). The CDR3 loop is CASSSPDGGEQYF. The CDR3 DNA sequence: TGTGCCAGCAGCTCCCCGGACGGGGGCGAGCAGTACTTC.

The chain carries TRBV21-1 and TRBJ2-6; TRBD1 was called by the table and not checked on the DNA. TRBV21-1 corresponds to a pseudogene. This CDR3 comprises 19 residues. As DNA, the CDR3 is TGTGCCAGCAGCAAAGTCAACAGGGGGCTCAGCTCTGGGGCCAACGTCCTGACTTTC. Translating gives CASSKVNRGLSSGANVLTF.

The chain uses TRBV5-1 and TRBJ2-7, with 7 bases fitting TRBD1. Looked up from germline, CDR1 is SGHRS and CDR2 is YFSETQ. Unmatched junction bases numbered 3, after V lost 0 bases and J lost 0 bases. The CDR3 covers 15 residues. Here the CDR3 reads CASSLGTGLSYEQYF. As DNA, the CDR3 is TGCGCCAGCAGCTTGGGGACAGGACTCTCCTACGAGCAGTACTTC.

The chain recombines TRBV5-6 with TRBJ2-7; 7 positions agree with TRBD1. CDR3 length: 12 amino acids. Germline CDR1 is SGHDT and CDR2 is YYEEEE. V dropped 1 base and J dropped 11; count of bases not matched to a gene: 6. DNA for the CDR3: TGTGCCAGCAGCTTGAGACAGGGAATAGAGTACTTC. Protein: CASSLRQGIEYF.

This rearrangement joins TRBV7-9 to TRBJ2-2, with TRBD1 matching 11 bases. There are 17 residues in the CDR3. Germline loops: CDR1 SEHNR, CDR2 FQNEAQ (reference sequence). Germline trimming cut 5 bases from V and 4 bases from J; bases unmatched to any gene: 9. The CDR3 sequence is CASSPRTGGAGTGELFF. The CDR3 DNA follows: TGTGCCAGCAGCCCTAGGACAGGGGGCGCCGGCACCGGGGAGCTGTTTTTT.

This clone was seen once. This rearrangement joins TRBV7-7 to TRBJ2-2; D unresolved. This CDR3 has 14 residues. Trimming stripped 0 bases from V and 5 bases from J, with 7 bases between. The germline V gene has CDR1 SSHAT and CDR2 FNYEAQ (reference sequence). The CDR3 region is CASSLAPRTGELFF. The DNA for the CDR3 is TGTGCCAGCAGCTTAGCGCCCAGGACCGGGGAGCTGTTTTTT.

This clone was found once. The V call is TRBV30, the J call TRBJ2-7; 10 bases match TRBD1. This CDR3 has 15 amino acids. Looked up from germline, CDR1 is GTSNPN and CDR2 is SVGIG (reference sequence). Trimming cost V 0 bases and J 4 bases; bases outside gene matches: 6. This CDR3 is CAWSVGTGVIYEQYF. CDR3 coding DNA: TGTGCCTGGAGTGTAGGGACAGGGGTAATTTACGAGCAGTACTTC.

The chain links TRBV19 to TRBJ1-5; 12 bases match TRBD1. The CDR3 length is 20 residues. The J segment lost 0 bases and the V segment lost 7 bases, leaving 16 bases of the junction unmatched. Germline CDR1 is LNHDA and CDR2 is SQIVND (reference sequence). The DNA of the CDR3 is TGTGCCAGTACCCACCGGGACAGGGGGCTACCCCGCTATAGCAATCAGCCCCAGCATTTT. Its translation: CASTHRDRGLPRYSNQPQHF.